A single sample is the source of the 29 T cell receptor beta chains below, sequenced in a study of response to subunit inactivated influenza vaccine. TCRdb re-derived calls from the RT-PCR reads in MiXCR, one entry per CDR3 protein. The data show about 540,000 distinct CDR3 sequences, with under 25% seen just once and 2.5% to 3% held by the top ten. A further study also used this sample, focusing on T cells expressing NK-cell markers. That publication notes: Scientists made TCR beta cDNA using 5'RACE template switching with UMIs.

Material: CD4+ T cells sorted from PBMCs, obtained about 12 days after vaccination. Receptors were obtained from a man aged 45 to 65 who received an inactivated influenza vaccine.

This clonotype occurred a few times. The chain joins TRBV20-1 to TRBJ2-7; the D gene could be TRBD1 or TRBD2 (5 bases each). CDR1 and CDR2 from the germline V gene are DFQATT and SNEGSKA (reference sequence). V lost 5 bases and J lost 5, with 13 bases in between. The CDR3 runs 12 residues. The CDR3 here is CSAQKRDDEQYF. The CDR3 bases are TGCAGTGCTCAAAAGAGGGACGACGAGCAGTACTTC.

The chain is built from TRBV27 and TRBJ2-5; 8 bases align to TRBD2. The CDR3 has 17 residues. Germline lookup yields CDR1 MNHEY and CDR2 SMNVEV (reference sequence). Germline trimming cut 5 bases from V and 2 bases from J; bases unmatched to any gene: 13. The CDR3 loop is CASSPTMSLAGQETQYF. CDR3 nucleotides: TGTGCCAGCAGTCCAACCATGAGTCTAGCGGGTCAAGAGACCCAGTACTTC.

This chain joins TRBV3-1 and TRBJ2-7; D not certain. CDR3 length: 11 residues. The germline V gene encodes CDR1 LGHDT and CDR2 YNNKEL (reference sequence). Trimming pared 8 bases from V and 6 bases from J, leaving 11 bases between. This chain's CDR3 is CASRSLLEQYF. CDR3 sequence (DNA): TGTGCCAGCCGGTCCCTCCTCGAGCAGTACTTC.

This chain connects TRBV12-3 or TRBV12-4 to TRBJ2-1, with 15 bases that match TRBD2. The CDR3 totals 16 residues. The junction had 7 bases not matched to a gene; V was cut back by 5 bases and J by 8 bases. The DNA for the CDR3 is TGTGCCAGCAGTCGGACTAGCGGGAGGGCCTCCGATGAGCAGTTCTTC. Translation: CASSRTSGRASDEQFF.

V and J are TRBV12-3 or TRBV12-4 and TRBJ2-2, with 10 bases matching TRBD1. J was trimmed by 4 bases and V by 6 bases; bases with no gene match: 5. This CDR3 contains 15 residues. As DNA, the CDR3 is TGTGCCAGCAGGCGGACAGGGGGACGCACCGGGGAGCTGTTTTTT. Translating it yields CASRRTGGRTGELFF.

CDR3 nucleotides: TGCAGCGTTGAAGTCGGGGGCGGCTATGGCTACACCTTC. Amino acid sequence: CSVEVGGGYGYTF. The rearrangement uses TRBV29-1 and TRBJ1-2, with D perhaps matching TRBD1 (6 bases). The germline gives CDR1 SQVTM, CDR2 ANQGSEA. V was clipped by 1 base and J by 4 bases, with 10 bases between them. There are 13 residues in the CDR3.

This clonotype has a handful of counts. This rearrangement joins TRBV18 to TRBJ1-1; TRBD1 agrees at 10 bases. Germline V lookup: CDR1 KGHSH, CDR2 LQKENI. The CDR3 spans 17 residues. With V trimmed by 3 bases and J by 3 bases, 10 bases remained unmatched. CDR3 sequence: CASSPRDRGLLDTEAFF. CDR3 nucleotides: TGTGCCAGCTCACCGAGGGACAGGGGTTTGCTGGACACTGAAGCTTTCTTT.

The rearrangement links TRBV20-1 to TRBJ2-2, with TRBD2 matching over 7 bases. With V trimmed by 4 bases and J by 0 bases, 5 bases remained unmatched. There are 15 residues in the CDR3. The germline V gene encodes CDR1 DFQATT and CDR2 SNEGSKA (reference sequence). CDR3 loop: CSATPTSPNTGELFF. The CDR3 DNA follows: TGCAGTGCTACCCCGACTAGCCCGAACACCGGGGAGCTGTTTTTT.

This chain joins TRBV27 and TRBJ1-6; D unclear. Trimming removed 5 bases from V and 7 bases from J, with 6 bases in between. CDR3 length: 12 residues. Germline CDR1 is MNHEY and CDR2 is SMNVEV (reference sequence). The CDR3 loop is CASSEQNSPLHF. In nucleotides, the CDR3 is TGTGCCAGCAGTGAACAGAATTCACCCCTCCACTTT.

This clonotype was recorded a few times. The chain couples TRBV7-2 to TRBJ2-3; TRBD1 matches 11 bases. This CDR3 has 15 amino acids. Germline V CDR1 and CDR2: SGHTA, FQGNSA. Trimming at V came to 5 bases and at J to 7 bases, leaving 8 bases not matched to a gene. CDR3 sequence: CASSTGTGGSNTQYF. The CDR3 DNA sequence: TGTGCCAGCAGCACCGGGACAGGGGGATCAAATACGCAGTATTTT.

This clonotype was counted between two and nine times. This chain connects TRBV18 to TRBJ2-5; D uncertain. The CDR3 is made up of 14 amino acids. Germline V gene sequence: CDR1 KGHSH, CDR2 LQKENI. V shed 2 bases and J shed 9 bases, with 16 bases lying between them. CDR3 coding DNA: TGTGCCAGCTCACCATTGACGACGGCCGCGGCCCAGTACTTC. The encoded protein is CASSPLTTAAAQYF.

V and J are TRBV20-1 and TRBJ1-5; D ambiguous. The CDR3 runs 12 residues. Germline V gene data show CDR1 as DFQATT and CDR2 as SNEGSKA (reference sequence). V lost 0 bases to trimming and J lost 5 bases, with 5 bases between them. The CDR3 sequence: CSARETDQPQHF. For the CDR3, the DNA is TGCAGTGCTAGAGAGACTGATCAGCCCCAGCATTTT.

This clonotype has more than one count but fewer than ten. The chain employs TRBV11-2 and TRBJ2-2; TRBD1 matches 9 bases. Trimming at V came to 8 bases and at J to 2 bases, leaving 9 bases not matched to a gene. The V gene's germline CDR1 is SGHAT and CDR2 FQNNGV. The CDR3 has 16 residues. The CDR3: CASARRTGANTGELFF. The CDR3 nucleotides read TGTGCCAGCGCACGCCGGACAGGGGCAAACACCGGGGAGCTGTTTTTT.

This clonotype has a handful of counts. The rearrangement joins TRBV6-1 to TRBJ2-6, with 9 bases identical to TRBD1. V was pared by 5 bases and J by 1 base, with 9 bases of the junction left unmatched. Germline V gene data show CDR1 as MNHNS and CDR2 as SASEGT. The CDR3 sequence is 18 residues long. CDR3 sequence reads: CASSPGTGLLSGANVLTF. CDR3 nucleotides: TGTGCCAGCAGTCCTGGGACAGGGTTGTTATCTGGGGCCAACGTCCTGACTTTC.

The chain couples TRBV5-4 to TRBJ1-6; possible D gene TRBD1, 6 bases. V was shortened by 0 bases and J by 11 bases, with 15 bases between the two germline ends. The V gene's germline CDR1 is SGHNT and CDR2 YYREEE (reference sequence). This CDR3 comprises 15 residues. CDR3: CASSLGGGWPTPLHF. CDR3 nucleotide sequence: TGTGCCAGCAGCTTGGGGGGGGGCTGGCCAACACCCCTCCACTTT.

This clonotype came up a few times. The chain employs TRBV29-1 and TRBJ1-1; TRBD1 is a possible D gene (6 bases). This CDR3 comprises 15 residues. Germline lookup yields CDR1 SQVTM and CDR2 ANQGSEA. V shed 4 bases and J shed 2 bases, with 17 bases lying between them. CDR3 protein: CSVVFFGQPNTEAFF. CDR3 in DNA: TGCAGCGTTGTATTCTTCGGACAGCCTAACACTGAAGCTTTCTTT.

This clonotype appeared a few times. The V gene is TRBV24-1, the J gene TRBJ2-1, with D uncertain. V was pared by 4 bases and J by 0 bases, with 12 bases between. In germline, CDR1 is KGHDR, CDR2 SFDVKD. The CDR3 totals 16 residues. The CDR3 DNA is TGTGCCACCAGTGACCCTCAGGCACGCTCCTACAATGAGCAGTTCTTC. Translation: CATSDPQARSYNEQFF.

This clonotype was found a few times. The rearrangement links TRBV2 to TRBJ2-1, with D maybe TRBD1 (5 bases). Trimming pared 7 bases from V and 4 bases from J, leaving 11 bases between. Per the germline V gene, CDR1 is SNHLY and CDR2 is FYNNEI. The CDR3 loop spans 13 amino acids. The CDR3 sequence: CASKLAGYNEQFF. The CDR3, as DNA: TGTGCCAGCAAACTCGCAGGGTACAATGAGCAGTTCTTC.

Concerning this clonotype: This may be a read error: a much more frequent sequence differs by one nucleotide. This chain uses TRBV7-6 with TRBJ2-2; D possibly corresponds to TRBD2 (5 bases). The CDR3 has 15 amino acids. CDR1 is SGHVS, CDR2 FNYEAQ, per germline. Trimming stripped 5 bases from V and 7 bases from J, with 17 bases between. The CDR3 reads CASSPRRTRIGELFF. As DNA, the CDR3 is TGTGCCAGCAGCCCAAGAAGGACTCGCATCGGGGAGCTGTTTTTT.

This chain connects TRBV29-1 to TRBJ2-3, with 14 nucleotides matching TRBD2. J was trimmed by 10 bases and V by 6 bases; bases with no gene match: 12. The CDR3 is 15 amino acids. The germline gives CDR1 SQVTM, CDR2 ANQGSEA. In nucleotides, the CDR3 is TGCAGCGTAGGGACTAGCGGGAGTCCCATGGAATCGCAGTATTTT. Translation: CSVGTSGSPMESQYF.

V is TRBV18 and J is TRBJ2-7, with D possibly TRBD2 on 5 matching bases. The germline CDR1 and CDR2 sequences are KGHSH and LQKENI. This CDR3 contains 16 residues. The V end was cut by 1 base, the J end by 6 bases, with 19 bases between. The CDR3 region is CASSPQPPGNQGEQYF. The CDR3 bases are TGTGCCAGCTCACCACAGCCCCCGGGGAATCAAGGCGAGCAGTACTTC.

The chain is built from TRBV13 and TRBJ2-7, with D possibly matching TRBD1 (6 bases). Between the trimmed V and J ends, which lost 4 bases and 2 bases, there was a span of 12 bases. Germline V gene lookup returns CDR1 PRHDT and CDR2 FYEKMQ (reference sequence). The CDR3 totals 14 residues. The CDR3 nucleotides read TGTGCCAGCAGCTCGTGGGACACCGCCTACGAGCAGTACTTC. Translating it yields CASSSWDTAYEQYF. The full variable domain, its missing parts supplied by reference TRBV13 and TRBJ2-7, is AAGVIQSPRHLIKEKRETATLKCYPIPRHDTVYWYQQGPGQDPQFLISFYEKMQSDKGSIPDRFSAQQFSDYHSELNMSSLELGDSALYFCASSSWDTAYEQYFGPGTRLTVT.

V and J are TRBV27 and TRBJ2-3; D not certain. This CDR3 has 13 amino acids. V gave up 4 bases and J gave up 10 bases, with 15 bases separating them. Germline-derived CDR1 and CDR2 are MNHEY and SMNVEV (reference sequence). The CDR3 DNA sequence: TGTGCCAGCAGTTCTCTTCCTTCGGAAGCGCAGTATTTT. It specifies CASSSLPSEAQYF.

The chain links TRBV20-1 to TRBJ2-2; no firm D call. Trimming removed 0 bases at V and 2 bases at J, with 7 bases between. Looked up from germline, CDR1 is DFQATT and CDR2 is SNEGSKA (reference sequence). This CDR3 contains 14 residues. In DNA, the CDR3 is TGCAGTGCTAGAGATCTCCCCAACACCGGGGAGCTGTTTTTT. Its protein is CSARDLPNTGELFF.

To note about this clonotype: The junction does not match germline at one end; this may be a read error. The gene calls are TRBV6-1 and TRBJ2-5; D remains unclear. In germline, CDR1 is MNHNS, CDR2 SASEGT. CDR3 size: 15 residues. The CDR3 region has the DNA TGTGCCAGCAGCCGAAAGTCCAGCAGTCCAGGAGCCCAGAACTTC. Amino acids: CASSRKSSSPGAQNF.

This clonotype was counted between two and nine times. The J gene is TRBJ2-2, the V gene TRBV5-1; TRBD1 agrees at 9 bases. From germline, CDR1 is SGHRS and CDR2 YFSETQ. The CDR3 contains 16 residues. Germline trimming cut 4 bases from V and 1 base from J; bases unmatched to any gene: 5. The CDR3 here is CASSPGTGLNTGELFF. CDR3 nucleotide sequence: TGCGCCAGCAGCCCAGGGACAGGGCTGAACACCGGGGAGCTGTTTTTT.

The genes are TRBV5-6 and TRBJ1-1; D gene ambiguous. The germline V and J ends were trimmed by 3 bases and 5 bases, with 11 bases remaining between them. The germline V gene encodes CDR1 SGHDT and CDR2 YYEEEE. The CDR3 is 13 residues long. This CDR3 reads CASSSLRGTEAFF. As DNA, the CDR3 is TGTGCCAGCAGCTCCCTTAGAGGAACTGAAGCTTTCTTT.

This clonotype was counted between two and nine times. This chain joins TRBV20-1 and TRBJ2-1; 10 bases agree with TRBD2. J gave up 8 bases and V 1 base, and 2 bases lay outside the gene matches. This CDR3 is 13 amino acids long. Germline V gives CDR1 DFQATT, CDR2 SNEGSKA (reference sequence). Here the CDR3 DNA reads TGCAGTGCTAGAGCTAGCGGGAGCCATGAGCAGTTCTTC. It translates to CSARASGSHEQFF.

This clonotype was counted between two and nine times. The V gene is TRBV5-1, the J gene TRBJ2-2; D unclear. The CDR3 has 15 amino acids. Germline-derived CDR1 and CDR2 are SGHRS and YFSETQ. Trimming removed 1 base at V and 5 bases at J, with 12 bases between. The CDR3 sequence is CASSLYATDTGELFF. CDR3 coding DNA: TGCGCCAGCAGCTTGTATGCCACGGATACCGGGGAGCTGTTTTTT.